The following is a T cell receptor beta chain sequence with its context. The source of the sample is a study of OX40 agonist ivuxolimab in advanced cancers. Turning to the study itself: The eligibility criteria allowed prior anti-PD-1, anti-PD-L1 or anti-CTLA-4 therapy, and 40% had some.

Sequencing used immunoSEQ multiplex PCR; TCRdb keeps in-frame clones, though not all of them. Here the sample spans about 69,000 clones, 89% being singletons. Germline V lookup: CDR1 MDHEN, CDR2 SYDVKM. V lost 5 bases to trimming and J lost 0 bases, with 13 bases between them. The CDR3 is 15 residues long. The clonotype originates from an adult with an advanced solid tumor such as melanoma, head and neck, liver or kidney cancer. V and J are TRBV28 and TRBJ1-2; D remains ambiguous. This specimen consisted of CD4+ or CD8+ T cells sorted from blood, obtained in a trial of the OX40 agonist ivuxolimab. The CDR3, as DNA: TGTGCCAGCAGTCCTCTAGGTGGGACTAACTATGGCTACACCTTC. This gives the protein CASSPLGGTNYGYTF.